A selection of T cell receptor beta chains follows, all from one sample in a study of vaccination effects on CD4 cells after COVID-19. Here immunoSEQ multiplex PCR was the method, and the copy in TCRdb shows in-frame clones only, minus some. This table holds 20,000 to 30,000 clones, roughly 79% found once. No cognate antigen is known for these TCRs. This specimen consisted of CD4+ T cells from PBMCs cultured with SARS-CoV-2 spike peptides, obtained after COVID-19 vaccination. These receptors were taken from a human donor who received a COVID-19 vaccine. Some clones in this sample may be carry-over from other donors' samples. Both conserved end residues are trimmed from each CDR3. Fields, in order: D gene, V gene, J gene, CDR3 protein. The D gene is left open where the match is weak.

>TRBD2|TRBV12-5|TRBJ2-5
ASGLVSILAGGNLHETQY
>.|TRBV12-2|TRBJ2-2
ASRPQSGYSNTGELF
>TRBD1|TRBV28|TRBJ2-6
ASSSLGTAGANVLT
>.|TRBV12-3/TRBV12-4|TRBJ1-5
ASSFGNQPQH
>.|TRBV14|TRBJ1-2
ASSHQPGPPYGYT
>.|TRBV9|TRBJ2-1
ASSVKTGRSHNEQF
>TRBD1|TRBV27|TRBJ1-4
ASRKTGGLFNEKLF
>.|TRBV5-1|TRBJ1-2
ASSYSEREVYGYT
>.|TRBV4-1|TRBJ1-6
ASSKNGHGVNSPLH
>.|TRBV6-1|TRBJ1-2
ASSEAGSGGGGYT
>TRBD2|TRBV9|TRBJ2-1
ASSVGGGASYNEQF
>.|TRBV3-1/TRBV3-2|TRBJ2-5
ASSQDRETQY
>TRBD1|TRBV10-3|TRBJ1-1
AISERTGTGYVKAF
>TRBD1|TRBV7-8|TRBJ1-5
ASSLGSDRGNQPQH
>.|TRBV3-1/TRBV3-2|TRBJ1-2
ASSQLARYT
>.|TRBV7-2|TRBJ2-3
ASRRQSDTQY
>.|TRBV6-5|TRBJ1-4
ASSSRGNPNEKLF
>.|TRBV6-5|TRBJ1-2
ASSRGARDLYGYT
>.|TRBV19|TRBJ2-5
ASSIPAQETQY
>.|TRBV5-4|TRBJ1-2
ASSRDSYGYT
>.|TRBV4-3|TRBJ2-7
ASSQDATSSSYEQY
>.|TRBV5-1|TRBJ2-3
ASSLARTPNTDTQY
>.|TRBV28|TRBJ1-2
ASSLSGQMGGYT
>.|TRBV6-5|TRBJ1-4
ASSYVRDEGKLF
>TRBD1|TRBV6-6|TRBJ2-5
ASSHGQGTRGETQY
>.|TRBV7-2|TRBJ1-2
ASSPGGVYYGYT
>TRBD1|TRBV6-5|TRBJ2-2
ASRQGANTGELF
>.|TRBV18|TRBJ1-5
ASSPQQGFNSQPQH
>TRBD1|TRBV6-1|TRBJ1-2
ASSEPGQGIRGYT
>TRBD1|TRBV6-5|TRBJ1-2
ASSYSRTGSNYGYT
>.|TRBV7-3|TRBJ1-1
ASSLMAGAMHTEAF
>.|TRBV10-3|TRBJ1-6
AISGASNYNSPLH
>.|TRBV6-6|TRBJ2-1
ASSYSRVDEQF
>.|TRBV5-1|TRBJ2-3
ASSFQPRGDTDTQY
>TRBD1|TRBV7-9|TRBJ2-5
ASSPADRFGETQY
>.|TRBV3-1/TRBV3-2|TRBJ2-5
ASSPEPGGWETQY
>TRBD1|TRBV27|TRBJ1-1
ASSTVPQQGMGAF
>TRBD2|TRBV5-1|TRBJ2-5
ASSYGLAGGNQETQY
>.|TRBV7-3|TRBJ2-3
ASSLGLSTDTQY
>.|TRBV6-5|TRBJ1-6
ASSYNPDPNSSPLH
>.|TRBV27|TRBJ1-6
ASRGGWALH
>.|TRBV19|TRBJ2-4
ASGRWGDKNIQY
>.|TRBV4-1|TRBJ1-4
ASSLQDRSATNEKLF
>.|TRBV4-2|TRBJ2-2
ASSQVVQEYTGELF
>.|TRBV20-1|TRBJ2-1
SAPGTHEQF
>TRBD2|TRBV9|TRBJ2-1
ASSVGISGGQRNEQF
>.|TRBV18|TRBJ1-6
ASSPAGPTSRTNSPLH
>.|TRBV5-1|TRBJ2-5
ASSQPQSMGTQY